The TCR beta chain described here comes from a study of T cell responses to AZD1222 COVID-19 vaccine. This CDR3 region has 13 residues. Germline V lookup: CDR1 LNHDA, CDR2 SQIVND (reference sequence). Trimming left V 6 bases short and J 6 bases short, with 14 bases between. As to this clone: Its antigen remains unknown.

Findings of the study overall: Spike-specific TCR breadth and depth went up after people got two AZD1222 doses. A mostly white British donor set with more females was recruited, and clonal diversity was possibly underestimated. Vaccine-associated CD4 TCRs spanned spike, dominant at 160-218 and 743-854.

Sequenced by immunoSEQ multiplex PCR; TCRdb stores in-frame clones only, minus some. The sample includes 130,000 or so clones, around nine tenths of them seen just once. The clonotype comes from an adult in good health. V gene TRBV19 combines with J gene TRBJ1-2; D is possibly TRBD1 (5 bases). The sample here was peripheral blood, taken on day 0 of AZD1222 vaccination. This CDR3 is CASRLAGRDGYTF. The DNA of the CDR3 is TGTGCCAGTAGGCTAGCAGGGAGAGATGGCTACACCTTC. Full variable domain (missing parts from reference TRBV19 and TRBJ1-2): DGGITQSPKYLFRKEGQNVTLSCEQNLNHDAMYWYRQDPGQGLRLIYYSQIVNDFQKGDIAEGYSVSREKKESFPLTVTSAQKNPTAFYLCASRLAGRDGYTFGSGTRLTVV.